A selection of T cell receptor beta chains follows, all from one sample in a study of PD-1 blockade in classical Hodgkin lymphoma. Libraries were prepared by immunoSEQ multiplex PCR; TCRdb keeps only in-frame clonotypes and omits some of them. Of tens of thousands of clones detected, roughly 85% appear once; the ten largest clones hold about a fifth. The material was peripheral blood mononuclear cells (PBMCs), obtained before the second cycle of nivolumab. These receptor sequences come from a human donor with classical Hodgkin lymphoma. Each CDR3 is given with its conserved first and last residue. Fields, in order: clone size, J gene, D gene, V gene, CDR3 DNA, CDR3 protein. D genes are given only for firm matches. Expanded clones get a size class; other rows say once, few or many, or leave the size out.

NA | TRBJ2-1 | NA | TRBV28 | TGTGCCAGCAGGGAGAGGAATGAGCAGTTCTTC | CASRERNEQFF
NA | TRBJ2-1 | TRBD2 | TRBV29-1 | TGCAGCGTTGAAAGAGCGGGAGCGGGGCAGTTCTTC | CSVERAGAGQFF
NA | TRBJ1-2 | NA | TRBV9 | TGTGCCAGCAGCGTGGACTTGTTCTATGGCTACACCTTC | CASSVDLFYGYTF
NA | TRBJ2-5 | NA | TRBV5-1 | TGCGCCAGCAGCTTGGGCGGACAGGGAGGGGAGACCCAGTACTTC | CASSLGGQGGETQYF
NA | TRBJ2-1 | TRBD2 | TRBV5-1 | TGCGCCAGCAGCTTGGTACTAGCGGGGGGCAAATTACCTTCCTACAATGAGCAGTTCTTC | CASSLVLAGGKLPSYNEQFF
NA | TRBJ1-1 | NA | TRBV7-9 | TGTGCCAGCAGCTTAGAATCAGGGCTCACTGAAGCTTTCTTT | CASSLESGLTEAFF
NA | TRBJ2-5 | NA | TRBV7-6 | TGTGCCAGCAGCCTCCCACAAGAGACCCAGTACTTC | CASSLPQETQYF
NA | TRBJ2-5 | NA | TRBV4-1 | TGCGCCAGCAGCCAAGATGCCCGCATGACCCAGTACTTC | CASSQDARMTQYF
few | TRBJ1-3 | NA | TRBV7-5 | TGTGCCAGCAGCTTACCCCGGGACAACTCTGGAAACACCATATATTTT | CASSLPRDNSGNTIYF
NA | TRBJ1-3 | NA | TRBV7-2 | TGTGCCAGCAGCTTAGTTGGATGGGGGGGAGGTGGCTCTGGAAACACCATATATTTT | CASSLVGWGGGGSGNTIYF
once | TRBJ2-2 | NA | TRBV6-1 | TGTGCCAGCAGGCTCAGGGGTAGGCGGGCCGGGGAGCTGTTTTTT | CASRLRGRRAGELFF
NA | TRBJ1-2 | NA | TRBV11-3 | TGTGCCAGCAGCGCCTCTGACGGGACGGTTTTTGGCTACACCTTC | CASSASDGTVFGYTF
NA | TRBJ1-5 | NA | TRBV29-1 | TGCAGCGTTGGGGATCTACAGGGTCAGCCCCAGCATTTT | CSVGDLQGQPQHF
NA | TRBJ1-1 | NA | TRBV30 | TGTGCCTGGAGAATCAACAGTCAGAACACTGAAGCTTTCTTT | CAWRINSQNTEAFF
NA | TRBJ2-7 | TRBD2 | TRBV28 | TGTGCCAGCAGTTTAGTACTAGCGGGAGTAGACGAGCAGTACTTC | CASSLVLAGVDEQYF
NA | TRBJ2-2 | NA | TRBV9 | TGTGCCAGCAGCCCAAGAATGGACACAAACACCGGGGAGCTGTTTTTT | CASSPRMDTNTGELFF
once | TRBJ1-4 | TRBD1 | TRBV28 | TGTGCCAGCAGGAAGACAGGGGGCGCGCGGAAACTGTTTTTT | CASRKTGGARKLFF
NA | TRBJ2-5 | NA | TRBV7-9 | TGTGCCAGCAGCCCACAGTTTAAACAAGAGACCCAGTACTTC | CASSPQFKQETQYF
NA | TRBJ2-7 | NA | TRBV27 | TGTGCCAGCAGTTCGGCCTACGAGCAGTACTTC | CASSSAYEQYF
NA | TRBJ1-5 | NA | TRBV6-5 | TGTGCCAGCAGCCCAGACAGGACCCATCAGCCCCAGCATTTT | CASSPDRTHQPQHF
NA | TRBJ1-2 | NA | TRBV10-3 | TGTGCCATCAGAGAGGGTCCTGGTGACTACACCTTC | CAIREGPGDYTF
once | TRBJ1-6 | NA | TRBV2 | TGTGCCAGCAGTGAAGACAGCTCCTATAATTCACCCCTCCACTTT | CASSEDSSYNSPLHF
NA | TRBJ1-1 | NA | TRBV30 | TGTGCCTGGAGTGTACTTGTAGGGAGGGGGACTGAAGCTTTCTTT | CAWSVLVGRGTEAFF
NA | TRBJ2-2 | NA | TRBV4-3 | TGCGCCAGCAGCCAAGATTTGAGGGGCGGGTACACCGGGGAGCTGTTTTTT | CASSQDLRGGYTGELFF
NA | TRBJ1-2 | TRBD1 | TRBV6-1 | TGTGCCAGCAGGAAACCGGGACAGGGCGTCGATGGCTACACCTTC | CASRKPGQGVDGYTF
NA | TRBJ2-1 | NA | TRBV7-9 | TGTGCCAGCAGCTCGGACACAAGGGAGCAGTTCTTC | CASSSDTREQFF
NA | TRBJ1-5 | NA | TRBV6-5 | TGTGCCAGCAGGCGGACAGTCAACAATCAGCCCCAGCATTTT | CASRRTVNNQPQHF